These 14 T cell receptor beta chains originate from one sample sequenced in a study of blood T cell repertoires in COVID-19. Assay used: immunoSEQ multiplex PCR; TCRdb lists only in-frame clones, some missing. The sample records more than 120,000 clones, roughly nine tenths being singletons. Sequencing used peripheral blood. Receptors were obtained from a human donor in a cohort sampled during active COVID-19.

The chain recombines TRBV6-5 with TRBJ2-1; D unresolved. Germline V gene sequence: CDR1 MNHEY, CDR2 SVGAGI. Trimming took 8 bases from V and 7 from J, leaving 9 bases between them. The CDR3 contains 11 residues. The CDR3 coding sequence is TGTGCCAGCCAGGTTGGGAATGAGCAGTTCTTC. Amino acids: CASQVGNEQFF.

V and J are TRBV5-1 and TRBJ2-7, with TRBD2 matching 9 bases. The CDR3 length is 16 residues. The J segment lost 0 bases and the V segment lost 3 bases, leaving 7 bases of the junction unmatched. Germline values: CDR1 SGHRS, CDR2 YFSETQ. For the CDR3, the DNA is TGCGCCAGCAGCTCGGGTCTAGCGGGGCTCTCCTACGAGCAGTACTTC. Its translation: CASSSGLAGLSYEQYF.

The chain recombines TRBV2 with TRBJ2-5; D might be TRBD2 (7 bases). The V end lost 6 bases, the J end lost 5 bases, and 19 bases lay between the germline ends. CDR3 length: 15 amino acids. Per the germline V gene, CDR1 is SNHLY and CDR2 is FYNNEI. CDR3 region: CASRQRGGPWETQYF. The CDR3 nucleotides are TGTGCCAGCAGACAAAGGGGGGGCCCCTGGGAGACCCAGTACTTC.

The chain recombines TRBV28 with TRBJ1-5; TRBD1 aligns across 7 bases. J gave up 4 bases and V 5 bases, and 8 bases lay outside the gene matches. Germline CDR1 and CDR2: MDHEN and SYDVKM. This CDR3 has 15 residues. CDR3 sequence reads: CASSTPGTVNQPQHF. The DNA of the CDR3 is TGTGCCAGCAGTACCCCCGGGACAGTAAATCAGCCCCAGCATTTT.

The rearrangement uses TRBV7-9 and TRBJ1-4, with 7 positions matching TRBD1. The CDR3 covers 16 residues. Germline assignment: CDR1 SEHNR and CDR2 FQNEAQ (reference sequence). J gave up 4 bases and V 5 bases, and 10 bases lay outside the gene matches. The CDR3 loop reads CASSPTGTDLNEKLFF. CDR3 DNA sequence: TGTGCCAGCAGCCCAACCGGGACAGACCTTAATGAAAAACTGTTTTTT.

The chain combines TRBV6-5 with TRBJ1-5; the match to TRBD1 covers 7 bases. CDR1 is MNHEY, CDR2 SVGAGI, per germline. The J segment lost 3 bases and the V segment lost 5 bases, leaving 7 bases of the junction unmatched. The length of the CDR3 is 15 residues. The CDR3 protein is CASSTGQATNQPQHF. CDR3 coding DNA: TGTGCCAGCAGTACCGGACAGGCTACCAATCAGCCCCAGCATTTT.

The chain has TRBV19 and TRBJ2-7, with D maybe TRBD1 (6 bases). Looked up from germline, CDR1 is LNHDA and CDR2 is SQIVND (reference sequence). CDR3 length: 16 amino acids. Trimming removed 4 bases at V and 4 bases at J, with 20 bases between. CDR3 DNA: TGTGCCAGTAGTAATAGGGCGTTCGCCAGGGGTTACGAGCAGTACTTC. Its protein product is CASSNRAFARGYEQYF.

The chain has TRBV7-3 and TRBJ1-2; a possible D gene is TRBD1 (5 bases). The CDR3 consists of 17 residues. The germline CDR1 and CDR2 sequences are SGHTA and FQGTGA. Trimming cost V 4 bases and J 4 bases, with 22 bases left between them. The CDR3 nucleotides are TGTGCCAGCAGCTCCCTTAGGGGCCGCGAAGCTCTCTATGGCTACACCTTC. As protein: CASSSLRGREALYGYTF.

The chain carries TRBV7-9 and TRBJ2-7; 7 bases match TRBD1. Unmatched junction bases numbered 5, after V lost 5 bases and J lost 1 base. The CDR3 is made up of 14 amino acids. The V gene's germline CDR1 is SEHNR and CDR2 FQNEAQ (reference sequence). This CDR3 is CASSRTGISYEQYF. CDR3 DNA: TGTGCCAGCAGCCGGACAGGTATTTCCTACGAGCAGTACTTC.

The V call is TRBV7-2, the J call TRBJ2-5, with 7 bases fitting TRBD2. Per the germline V gene, CDR1 is SGHTA and CDR2 is FQGNSA. This CDR3 has 16 amino acids. The V segment lost 0 bases and the J segment 5 bases; nucleotides outside the gene matches: 9. As DNA, the CDR3 is TGTGCCAGCAGCTTAGCGCGACTAGGGGAGGGGGAGACCCAGTACTTC. Protein sequence: CASSLARLGEGETQYF.

This chain links TRBV2 with TRBJ1-4, with a possible D match to TRBD1 (5 bases). This CDR3 has 15 residues. V shed 2 bases and J shed 7 bases, with 14 bases lying between them. Germline CDR1 is SNHLY and CDR2 is FYNNEI. This CDR3 is CASSEPWGGSEKLFF. CDR3 coding DNA: TGTGCCAGCAGTGAACCTTGGGGGGGAAGTGAAAAACTGTTTTTT.

This clone has just one count. The genes are TRBV5-1 and TRBJ2-2; D uncertain. Germline values: CDR1 SGHRS, CDR2 YFSETQ. Trimming stripped 2 bases from V and 8 bases from J, with 7 bases between. The CDR3 loop spans 12 amino acids. The CDR3 region is CASSLIEGELFF. In DNA form, the CDR3 reads TGCGCCAGCAGCTTAATAGAGGGGGAGCTGTTTTTT.

This chain connects TRBV6-2 or TRBV6-3 to TRBJ2-7, with a tentative D call TRBD1 (6 bases). This CDR3 is built from 15 residues. V was pared by 2 bases and J by 5 bases, with 16 bases between. Per the germline V gene, CDR1 is MNHEY and CDR2 is SVGEGT. As DNA, the CDR3 is TGTGCCAGCAGTTACCATATCTTGACAGGAGACGAGCAGTACTTC. Protein product: CASSYHILTGDEQYF.

The chain joins TRBV6-6 to TRBJ1-2; D remains ambiguous. CDR1 is MNHNY, CDR2 SVGAGI, per germline (reference sequence). The CDR3 runs to 14 residues. Deletions cut 4 bases from V and 0 bases from J, with 9 bases between. The CDR3 nucleotides are TGTGCCAGCAGTTCCCCGGAGGCTAACTATGGCTACACCTTC. This gives the protein CASSSPEANYGYTF.